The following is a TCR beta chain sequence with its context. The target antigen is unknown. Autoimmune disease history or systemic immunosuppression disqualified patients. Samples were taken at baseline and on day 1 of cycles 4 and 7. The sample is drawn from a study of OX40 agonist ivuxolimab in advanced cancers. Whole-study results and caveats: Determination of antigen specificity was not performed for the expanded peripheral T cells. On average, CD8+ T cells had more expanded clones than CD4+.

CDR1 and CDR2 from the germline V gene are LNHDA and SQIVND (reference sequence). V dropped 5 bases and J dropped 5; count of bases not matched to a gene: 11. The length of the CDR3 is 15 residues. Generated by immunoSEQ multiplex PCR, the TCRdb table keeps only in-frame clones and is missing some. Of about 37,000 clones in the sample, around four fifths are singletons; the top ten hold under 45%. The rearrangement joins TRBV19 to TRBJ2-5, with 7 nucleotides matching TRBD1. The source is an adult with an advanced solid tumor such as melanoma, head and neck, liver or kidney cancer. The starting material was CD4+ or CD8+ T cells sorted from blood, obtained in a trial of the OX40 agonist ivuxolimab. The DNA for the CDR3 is TGTGCCAGTAGTTTCTACACAGGGGTCAGGGAGACCCAGTACTTC. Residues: CASSFYTGVRETQYF.